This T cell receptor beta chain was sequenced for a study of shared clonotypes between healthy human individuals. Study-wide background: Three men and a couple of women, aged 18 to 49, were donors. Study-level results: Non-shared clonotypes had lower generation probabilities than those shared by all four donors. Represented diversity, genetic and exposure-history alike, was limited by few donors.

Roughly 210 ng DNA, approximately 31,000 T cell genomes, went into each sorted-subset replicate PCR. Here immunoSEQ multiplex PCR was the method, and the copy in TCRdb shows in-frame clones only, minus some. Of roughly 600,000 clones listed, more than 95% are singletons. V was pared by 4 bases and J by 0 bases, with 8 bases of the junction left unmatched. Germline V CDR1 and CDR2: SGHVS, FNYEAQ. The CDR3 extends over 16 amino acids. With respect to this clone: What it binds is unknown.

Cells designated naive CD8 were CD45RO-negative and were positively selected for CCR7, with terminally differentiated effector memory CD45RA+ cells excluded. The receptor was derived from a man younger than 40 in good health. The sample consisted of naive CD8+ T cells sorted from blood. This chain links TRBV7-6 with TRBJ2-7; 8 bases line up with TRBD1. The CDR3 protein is CASSWERTGSSYEQYF. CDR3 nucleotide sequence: TGTGCCAGCAGCTGGGAGCGGACAGGGAGCTCCTACGAGCAGTACTTC.